The sequence of this T cell receptor (beta chain) was determined in a study of blood T cell repertoires in COVID-19. Sequenced by immunoSEQ multiplex PCR; TCRdb stores in-frame clones only, minus some. The data hold about 200,000 clones, with around nine tenths observed a single time. This CDR3 is built from 15 residues. V was pared by 0 bases and J by 2 bases, with 11 bases between. Germline V gene data show CDR1 as LGHNA and CDR2 as YNFKEQ. The receptor was isolated from a man between 60 and 75 years old who had recovered from COVID-19. Sequenced input: peripheral blood. The V and J genes are TRBV4-2 and TRBJ2-7; a weak D match, TRBD1 (5 bases). The DNA for the CDR3 is TGTGCCAGCAGCCAAGATTTGGGCAGGGCCTACGAGCAGTACTTC. Translated: CASSQDLGRAYEQYF.